A selection of T cell receptor beta chains follows, all from one sample in a study of cytomegalovirus exposure and HLA in healthy donors. The protocol was immunoSEQ multiplex PCR, while the TCRdb copy is restricted to in-frame clones and leaves out a portion. The sample lists over 150,000 clones; 70% to 85% were seen once. Sequenced: PBMCs. These receptors all stem from a man aged 30 to 45 in good health and CMV-seronegative. The CDR3 runs from the conserved cysteine through the conserved F or W. D genes are given only for firm matches. The size field is filled for only some rows; it gives once, few, many or a size class.

j_gene	len	abundance	v_gene	d_gene	CDR3aa	CDR3nt
TRBJ2-7	12	-	TRBV7-2	-	CASSLGTYEQYF	TGTGCCAGCAGCTTAGGTACCTACGAGCAGTACTTC
TRBJ2-3	14	-	TRBV6-1	-	CASRQEFHTDTQYF	TGTGCCAGCAGGCAGGAATTCCATACAGATACGCAGTATTTT
TRBJ2-2	13	-	TRBV7-9	-	CASSLTGPGELFF	TGTGCCAGCAGCCTCACAGGGCCCGGGGAGCTGTTTTTT
TRBJ2-1	14	-	TRBV6-5	-	CASSYSRGADEQFF	TGTGCCAGCAGTTACTCCCGGGGGGCGGATGAGCAGTTCTTC
TRBJ2-7	13	few	TRBV2	-	CASSLGATYEQYF	TGTGCCAGCAGCTTAGGGGCTACCTACGAGCAGTACTTC
TRBJ2-1	13	-	TRBV6-5	-	CASSSEAYNEQFF	TGTGCCAGCAGTTCCGAGGCCTACAATGAGCAGTTCTTC
TRBJ2-2	15	-	TRBV28	TRBD2	CAGRSGGSNTGELFF	TGTGCCGGAAGGAGCGGGGGGTCCAACACCGGGGAGCTGTTTTTT
TRBJ2-3	15	-	TRBV7-3	TRBD2	CASSLLAGGTDTQYF	TGTGCCAGCAGCTTATTAGCGGGGGGCACAGATACGCAGTATTTT
TRBJ2-7	19	-	TRBV4-2	TRBD2	CASSQDGPRAGLAGDEQYF	TGTGCCAGCAGCCAAGATGGTCCCCGAGCGGGGCTGGCGGGAGACGAGCAGTACTTC
TRBJ2-1	16	once	TRBV13	-	CASSSRDFGSYNEQFF	TGTGCCAGCAGCTCCAGGGATTTCGGCTCCTACAATGAGCAGTTCTTC
TRBJ1-4	14	-	TRBV28	TRBD1	CASSGGTAAEKLFF	TGTGCCAGCAGTGGGGGGACAGCTGCCGAAAAACTGTTTTTT
TRBJ2-3	16	-	TRBV19	-	CASSIDQGKGTDTQYF	TGTGCCAGTAGTATAGATCAGGGGAAGGGCACAGATACGCAGTATTTT
TRBJ2-2	15	-	TRBV5-1	-	CASSFRDSNTGELFF	TGCGCCAGCAGCTTCCGGGATTCGAACACCGGGGAGCTGTTTTTT
TRBJ2-3	15	-	TRBV13	TRBD2	CASSPDGGEADTQYF	TGTGCCAGCAGCCCGGACGGGGGGGAAGCAGATACGCAGTATTTT
TRBJ2-7	15	-	TRBV7-8	TRBD1	CASSPRTGLSDEQYF	TGTGCCAGCAGCCCTAGGACAGGGCTTTCTGACGAGCAGTACTTC
TRBJ1-2	15	-	TRBV29-1	-	CSVAGVGSGGYGYPF	TGCAGCGTTGCAGGGGTTGGTAGCGGGGGCTATGGCTACCCCTTC
TRBJ2-7	14	-	TRBV6-1	-	CASSEALGGDEQYF	TGTGCCAGCAGTGAAGCGCTAGGGGGTGACGAGCAGTACTTC
TRBJ1-2	12	few	TRBV5-1	-	CASSLDSYGYTF	TGCGCCAGCAGCTTGGATAGCTATGGCTACACCTTC
TRBJ2-5	15	-	TRBV6-5	TRBD1	CASKLSTGGVETQYF	TGTGCCAGCAAACTTTCGACAGGGGGCGTGGAGACCCAGTACTTC
TRBJ1-1	11	-	TRBV19	-	CASISVEEAFF	TGTGCCAGTATCTCGGTGGAGGAAGCTTTCTTT
TRBJ2-7	13	few	TRBV4-3	-	CASSQEAGYEQYF	TGCGCCAGCAGCCAAGAAGCGGGCTACGAGCAGTACTTC
TRBJ1-6	13	-	TRBV6-5	-	CASSQAHNSPLHF	TGTGCCAGCAGTCAAGCCCATAATTCACCCCTCCACTTT
TRBJ1-1	11	-	TRBV7-9	-	CASSLQTEAFF	TGTGCCAGCAGCTTACAGACTGAAGCTTTCTTT
TRBJ2-3	15	-	TRBV18	TRBD1	CASSPVTGGKDTQYF	TGTGCCAGCTCACCAGTAACAGGGGGTAAGGATACGCAGTATTTT
TRBJ2-7	14	-	TRBV11-2	TRBD1	CASSFGQGPYEQYF	TGTGCCAGCAGCTTCGGACAGGGCCCCTACGAGCAGTACTTC
TRBJ2-7	18	-	TRBV7-9	-	CSSSLIGRVGRISREQYF	TGTTCCAGCAGCTTAATAGGTCGGGTTGGCAGAATTTCTCGCGAGCAGTACTTC
TRBJ2-1	11	-	TRBV14	-	CASSRTWEQFF	TGTGCCAGCAGCCGGACATGGGAGCAGTTCTTC
TRBJ1-2	13	-	TRBV6-5	-	CASSYDRNGGYTF	TGTGCCAGCAGTTACGACAGAAACGGTGGCTACACCTTC
TRBJ2-2	15	-	TRBV6-1	TRBD1	CASMVEQGAPGELFF	TGTGCCAGCATGGTCGAACAGGGGGCCCCCGGGGAGCTGTTTTTT
TRBJ2-7	16	-	TRBV4-3	TRBD1	CASSQDRDRVRLEQYF	TGCGCCAGCAGCCAAGATAGGGACAGGGTTCGTCTCGAGCAGTACTTC
TRBJ1-1	13	-	TRBV19	-	CASSIGSGTEAFF	TGTGCCAGTAGTATCGGTAGCGGCACTGAAGCTTTCTTT
TRBJ2-7	15	-	TRBV10-3	-	CAASGVGGDSYEQYF	TGTGCCGCCAGTGGGGTAGGGGGGGACTCCTACGAGCAGTACTTC
TRBJ1-3	14	-	TRBV27	TRBD1	CASSYRTGGNTIYF	TGTGCCAGCAGTTACCGGACAGGGGGAAACACCATATATTTT